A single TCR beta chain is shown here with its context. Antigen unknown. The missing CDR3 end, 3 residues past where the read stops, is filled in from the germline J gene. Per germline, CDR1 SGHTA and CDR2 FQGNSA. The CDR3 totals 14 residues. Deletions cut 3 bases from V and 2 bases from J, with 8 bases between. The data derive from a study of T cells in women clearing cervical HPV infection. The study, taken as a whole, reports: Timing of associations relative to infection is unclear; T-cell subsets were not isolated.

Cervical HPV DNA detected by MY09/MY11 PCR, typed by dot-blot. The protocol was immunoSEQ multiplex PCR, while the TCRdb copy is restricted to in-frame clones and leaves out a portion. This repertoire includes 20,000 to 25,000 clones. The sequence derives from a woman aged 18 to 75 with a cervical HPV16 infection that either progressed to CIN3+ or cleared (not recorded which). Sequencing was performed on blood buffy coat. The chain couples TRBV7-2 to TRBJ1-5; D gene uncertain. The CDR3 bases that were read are TGTGCCAGCAGCTTTGGGCAAGGCAATCAGCCC. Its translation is CASSFGQGNQP. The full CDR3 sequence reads CASSFGQGNQPQHF.